The 8 T cell receptor beta chains presented below share a single source sample, sequenced in a study of cytomegalovirus exposure and HLA in healthy donors. Researchers ran the PCR with 60 Vbeta and 13 Jbeta primers. Measured with immunoSEQ multiplex PCR; TCRdb has only the in-frame clones, and not every one. The data hold under 130,000 clones, with approximately 86% observed a single time. Sequenced sample: PBMCs. The receptors originated from a man aged 18-30 years in good health and CMV-seronegative.

J is TRBJ2-7 and V is TRBV19; D is unclear. The CDR3 covers 14 residues. Germline-derived CDR1 and CDR2 are LNHDA and SQIVND (reference sequence). V gave up 5 bases and J gave up 0 bases, with 11 bases separating them. As DNA, the CDR3 is TGTGCCAGTAGTGTGTCATTAGTCTCCTACGAGCAGTACTTC. It yields the protein CASSVSLVSYEQYF.

The CDR3 DNA is TGCAGCGTTGTGATCCGCGGGAGGACGGACGAGCAGTACTTC. Translating gives CSVVIRGRTDEQYF. The V call is TRBV29-1, the J call TRBJ2-7, with 8 bases that match TRBD2. The V segment lost 4 bases and the J segment 5 bases; nucleotides outside the gene matches: 10. In germline, CDR1 is SQVTM, CDR2 ANQGSEA. The CDR3 sequence is 14 residues long.

This clone was recorded once. The chain recombines TRBV5-5 with TRBJ2-7; TRBD2 matches at 9 bases. J gave up 2 bases and V 0 bases, and 3 bases lay outside the gene matches. The CDR3 sequence is 15 residues long. Germline loops: CDR1 SGHKS, CDR2 YYEKEE (reference sequence). The CDR3 loop is CASSLDVAGAYEQYF. The CDR3 bases are TGTGCCAGCAGCTTGGATGTAGCGGGAGCCTACGAGCAGTACTTC.

The V and J genes are TRBV6-6 and TRBJ1-1; possibly TRBD1 for D (6 bases). The germline gives CDR1 MNHNY, CDR2 SVGAGI (reference sequence). The CDR3 runs 13 residues. Trimming removed 5 bases at V and 1 base at J, with 8 bases between. This CDR3 is CASSLQGNTEAFF. The CDR3 DNA is TGTGCCAGCAGTCTACAGGGGAACACTGAAGCTTTCTTT.

J is TRBJ1-6 and V is TRBV27; D is perhaps TRBD1 (6 bases). The CDR3 consists of 16 residues. V was shortened by 5 bases and J by 7 bases, with 18 bases between the two germline ends. CDR1 is MNHEY, CDR2 SMNVEV, per germline (reference sequence). In nucleotides, the CDR3 is TGTGCCAGCAGTCTTCACCTTGACAGGATGAATTCACCCCTCCACTTT. This sequence encodes CASSLHLDRMNSPLHF.

V and J are TRBV5-4 and TRBJ2-7; D is ambiguous. This CDR3 is 13 amino acids long. Looked up from germline, CDR1 is SGHNT and CDR2 is YYREEE (reference sequence). Trimming left V 1 base short and J 2 bases short, with 7 bases between. Here the CDR3 DNA reads TGTGCCAGCAGCTTGTCGGAGCCCTACGAGCAGTACTTC. Residues: CASSLSEPYEQYF.

The chain has TRBV5-1 and TRBJ2-7; tentatively, D is TRBD2 (6 bases). Germline CDR1 and CDR2: SGHRS and YFSETQ. The CDR3 totals 14 residues. Trimming took off 2 bases at V and 9 bases at J, with 18 bases between the two ends. The CDR3 DNA is TGCGCCAGCAGCTTTCCGACCGGGAGTAGGGTGCAGTACTTC. Amino acids: CASSFPTGSRVQYF.

The chain links TRBV6-1 to TRBJ2-1; 9 positions match TRBD2. J gave up 7 bases and V 5 bases, and 9 bases lay outside the gene matches. Germline lookup yields CDR1 MNHNS and CDR2 SASEGT. The CDR3 has 15 residues. In DNA form, the CDR3 reads TGTGCCAGCAGTCCCCCTAGCGGGATAAGGAATGAGCAGTTCTTC. Amino acid sequence: CASSPPSGIRNEQFF.